The 16 T cell receptor beta chains listed next were all sequenced from one sample in a study of T cells after posttransplantation cyclophosphamide. The assay was immunoSEQ multiplex PCR, and TCRdb's table has in-frame clones only and misses some. The table records some 20,000 clones, about 85% of them present only once. Cyclophosphamide on days +3 and +4 followed busulfan-fludarabine conditioning and a marrow graft. Sequences were derived from PBMCs, sampled after allogeneic stem cell transplant with posttransplant cyclophosphamide. The origin of the receptors is a female patient aged 35 to 55 who received an allogeneic stem cell transplant from a related donor, was CMV-positive, and had no GVHD. The graft donor may have given rise to some T cells.

This chain connects TRBV6-5 to TRBJ1-5; D might be TRBD1 (6 bases). Germline V gene data show CDR1 as MNHEY and CDR2 as SVGAGI. This CDR3 spans 14 amino acids. Trimming removed 6 bases from V and 6 bases from J, with 15 bases in between. CDR3 DNA sequence: TGTGCCAGCAGGGGGTCGGGGGGCCCTCAGCCCCAGCATTTT. Its translation is CASRGSGGPQPQHF.

The chain's CDR3 is CASSFSGTDNEKLFF. The DNA for the CDR3 is TGTGCCAGCAGCTTTAGTGGGACAGATAATGAAAAACTGTTTTTT. The V gene is TRBV11-2, the J gene TRBJ1-4; 7 nucleotides line up with TRBD1. This CDR3 region has 15 residues. CDR1 SGHAT and CDR2 FQNNGV come from the germline V gene. Germline trimming cut 3 bases from V and 4 bases from J; bases unmatched to any gene: 5.

V usage is TRBV7-8 and J usage is TRBJ2-7; weak D call: TRBD2 (6 bases). Trimming removed 5 bases from V and 2 bases from J, with 13 bases in between. Germline V gene lookup returns CDR1 SGHVS and CDR2 FQNEAQ. The CDR3 runs 14 residues. The CDR3 DNA is TGTGCCAGCAGCCCGGGGACTGGGGCCTACGAGCAGTACTTC. Amino acid sequence: CASSPGTGAYEQYF.

This clone was counted once. The gene calls are TRBV4-2 and TRBJ2-1; 7 positions match TRBD2. This CDR3 spans 16 amino acids. CDR1 LGHNA and CDR2 YNFKEQ come from the germline V gene. Trimming removed 1 base from V and 0 bases from J; junction bases left unmatched: 3. The CDR3 is CASSQATSRSYNEQFF. CDR3 DNA: TGTGCCAGCAGCCAAGCGACTAGCCGCTCCTACAATGAGCAGTTCTTC.

The V and J genes are TRBV7-9 and TRBJ2-5; maybe TRBD1 (6 bases). The CDR3 loop spans 14 amino acids. V lost 4 bases, J lost 3 bases, and 12 bases lay in between. CDR1 and CDR2 (germline): SEHNR, FQNEAQ (reference sequence). The CDR3 bases are TGTGCCAGCAGCTCCAACACAGGGAAAGAGACCCAGTACTTC. Protein sequence: CASSSNTGKETQYF.

The CDR3 region has the DNA TGCGCCAGCAGCCAAGGGGTAACAGGTAGCACAGATACGCAGTATTTT. Its translation: CASSQGVTGSTDTQYF. The genes are TRBV4-3 and TRBJ2-3; possible D gene TRBD1, 5 bases. CDR1 is LGHNA, CDR2 YSLEER, per germline. The V and J ends lost 1 base and 0 bases respectively, with 11 bases between them. The CDR3 covers 16 residues.

The chain links TRBV15 to TRBJ2-5, with 7 bases lining up with TRBD2. Germline V gene lookup returns CDR1 LNHNV and CDR2 YYDKDF (reference sequence). The CDR3 is 18 residues long. V lost 0 bases and J lost 2; bases outside the gene matches: 12. The CDR3 region is CATSRDQRRELVQETQYF. The CDR3 region has the DNA TGTGCCACCAGCAGAGATCAACGGCGGGAGTTAGTTCAAGAGACCCAGTACTTC.

The chain combines TRBV5-6 with TRBJ2-5, with 8 bases aligning to TRBD2. Germline CDR1 reads SGHDT; CDR2 reads YYEEEE. This CDR3 comprises 15 residues. Trimming at V came to 3 bases and at J to 1 base, leaving 5 bases not matched to a gene. In DNA, the CDR3 is TGTGCCAGCAGCTCCCTAGCGGGTATCCAAGAGACCCAGTACTTC. Protein product: CASSSLAGIQETQYF. Full variable domain (missing parts from reference TRBV5-6 and TRBJ2-5): DAGVTQSPTHLIKTRGQQVTLRCSPKSGHDTVSWYQQALGQGPQFIFQYYEEEERQRGNFPDRFSGHQFPNYSSELNVNALLLGDSALYLCASSSLAGIQETQYFGPGTRLLVL.

The genes are TRBV6-5 and TRBJ2-3; 8 bases fit TRBD1. Germline V lookup: CDR1 MNHEY, CDR2 SVGAGI. The CDR3 length is 16 residues. V lost 4 bases and J lost 3; bases outside the gene matches: 9. The CDR3: CASSSQGARYTDTQYF. CDR3 nucleotide sequence: TGTGCCAGCAGTTCGCAGGGGGCCAGATATACAGATACGCAGTATTTT.

This clone was seen a handful of times. The rearrangement uses TRBV10-3 and TRBJ2-7; TRBD1 matches at 9 bases. The germline gives CDR1 ENHRY, CDR2 SYGVKD. V lost 6 bases to trimming and J lost 5 bases; unmatched junction nucleotides: 8. CDR3 size: 14 residues. The CDR3 is CAIRTGGSVNEQYF. Written as DNA, the CDR3 is TGTGCCATCAGGACAGGGGGGTCTGTCAACGAGCAGTACTTC.

The chain employs TRBV28 and TRBJ1-2; D remains unclear. The CDR3 is 14 amino acids. Germline V gives CDR1 MDHEN, CDR2 SYDVKM. V was cut by 5 bases and J by 0 bases, with 10 bases left in between. The CDR3, as DNA: TGTGCCAGCAGTCCCGGCACAGCTAACTATGGCTACACCTTC. It specifies CASSPGTANYGYTF.

The V gene is TRBV27, the J gene TRBJ2-1; 10 bases align to TRBD2. Trimming removed 8 bases from V and 10 bases from J; junction bases left unmatched: 11. The CDR3 runs to 14 residues. Germline-derived CDR1 and CDR2 are MNHEY and SMNVEV (reference sequence). The CDR3, as DNA: TGTGCCAGCCTCCGCCTAGCGGGAGTTCGGGAGCAGTTCTTC. Residues: CASLRLAGVREQFF.

The chain is built from TRBV11-2 and TRBJ2-7; perhaps TRBD1 as D (6 bases). CDR1 and CDR2 from the germline V gene are SGHAT and FQNNGV. The CDR3 totals 15 residues. V was shortened by 6 bases and J by 3 bases, with 18 bases between the two germline ends. The CDR3 bases are TGTGCCAGCAGGTCTTCTGGGACACCTGGCTACGAGCAGTACTTC. Translation: CASRSSGTPGYEQYF.

The chain links TRBV19 to TRBJ2-1; 10 positions agree with TRBD1. The germline V gene encodes CDR1 LNHDA and CDR2 SQIVND (reference sequence). The length of the CDR3 is 15 residues. The V segment lost 10 bases and the J segment 0 bases; nucleotides outside the gene matches: 6. The CDR3, as DNA: TGTGCCACTCGACAGGGGGCAAGCTCCTACAATGAGCAGTTCTTC. Translation: CATRQGASSYNEQFF.

This clone was seen just once. This CDR3 is also generated by other DNA sequences in the sample. The gene calls are TRBV19 and TRBJ2-7; weak D call: TRBD2 (6 bases). CDR3 size: 15 residues. The V gene's germline CDR1 is LNHDA and CDR2 SQIVND (reference sequence). Between the trimmed V and J ends, which lost 3 bases and 6 bases, there was a span of 18 bases. Here the CDR3 DNA reads TGTGCCAGTAGTATCGAACTAGCCCGGCCTCTCGAGCAGTACTTC. As protein: CASSIELARPLEQYF.

The chain recombines TRBV11-2 with TRBJ2-3; TRBD2 agrees at 10 bases. V was clipped by 1 base and J by 5 bases; unmatched bases: 6. The CDR3 sequence is 16 residues long. Germline V lookup: CDR1 SGHAT, CDR2 FQNNGV. The CDR3 DNA follows: TGTGCCAGCAGCTTAGGGGGGGCTAGCGGGAGAGATACGCAGTATTTT. Residues: CASSLGGASGRDTQYF.